This T cell receptor beta chain comes out of a study of response to subunit inactivated influenza vaccine. General study findings and limits: The authors suggested that few new T cells are recruited per seasonal influenza vaccination.

TCRdb reanalysed the RT-PCR reads using MiXCR and keeps one entry per CDR3 protein. Of roughly 460,000 distinct CDR3 sequences in the sample, roughly 9.8% were seen once. This clonotype was counted only a few times. The target antigen is unknown. The starting material was PBMCs from blood, obtained 40 to 50 days after vaccination. The sequence was collected from a man over 45 who received an inactivated influenza vaccine.

CDR3 region: CASTNSFHEQYF. The CDR3 coding sequence is TGTGCCAGCACCAATAGCTTCCACGAGCAGTACTTC. This rearrangement joins TRBV6-5 to TRBJ2-7; D uncertain. The CDR3 covers 12 residues. Trimming pared 7 bases from V and 5 bases from J, leaving 12 bases between. The germline V gene encodes CDR1 MNHEY and CDR2 SVGAGI.